Shown below are 18 T cell receptor beta chains from a single sample sequenced in a study of CXCR3-negative and CXCR3-positive naive CD8 T cells. Findings of the study overall: Comparison of naive cells showed more hydrophobic TRB CDR3s in CXCR3-positive than in CXCR3-negative naive cells.

Preparation of TRB cDNA libraries relied on 5' RACE carrying UMI labels. TCRdb reworked the 5' RACE reads into one entry per CDR3 protein, no DNA. With more than 75,000 distinct CDR3 sequences in the sample, the ten largest clones hold 0.55% to 0.7%. Their antigens remain unidentified. The sample consisted of naive CXCR3+ CD8+ T cells from blood. The subset denotes: CD45RO-CCR7+CD27+CD95- naive CD8+ T cells expressing CXCR3 (TNR3+). The receptors come from a human donor in good health. Some clones in this sample may be carry-over from other donors' samples.

The chain combines TRBV9 with TRBJ2-4; with no DNA, the TCRdb D assignment of TRBD1 cannot be verified. The germline V gene encodes CDR1 SGDLS and CDR2 YYNGEE. The CDR3 is 15 residues long. This chain's CDR3 is CASSVDRGAGNIQYF.

The chain has TRBV12-3 or TRBV12-4 and TRBJ2-7. The CDR3 is 14 amino acids. The CDR3 protein is CASRTSGTSYEQYF.

This chain connects TRBV28 to TRBJ2-2; absent DNA, TCRdb's TRBD1 call cannot be checked. Germline CDR1 and CDR2: MDHEN and SYDVKM. The CDR3 has 19 residues. This CDR3 reads CASSWERPRDARGTGELFF.

The chain is built from TRBV7-9 and TRBJ1-5. CDR3 size: 14 residues. In germline, CDR1 is SEHNR, CDR2 FQNEAQ (reference sequence). The chain's CDR3 is CASSLVARDQPQHF.

The J gene is TRBJ1-2, the V gene TRBV20-1; TCRdb's D call of TRBD1 is untestable without DNA. Germline CDR1 DFQATT, CDR2 SNEGSKA (reference sequence). CDR3 length: 13 amino acids. The CDR3 reads CSAMGQEVYGYTF.

The rearrangement uses TRBV7-2 and TRBJ2-3; the TRBD2 assignment by TCRdb is unverifiable without DNA. The CDR3 runs 18 residues. Germline CDR1 reads SGHTA; CDR2 reads FQGNSA. This CDR3 reads CASSLGPGLATSTDTQYF. The full variable domain, with the rest looked up from reference TRBV7-2 and TRBJ2-3, is GAGVSQSPSNKVTEKGKDVELRCDPISGHTALYWYRQSLGQGLEFLIYFQGNSAPDKSGLPSDRFSAERTGGSVSTLTIQRTQQEDSAVYLCASSLGPGLATSTDTQYFGPGTRLTVL.

This chain joins TRBV6-1 and TRBJ2-3; TCRdb's D call of TRBD1 is untestable without DNA. This CDR3 region has 16 residues. In germline, CDR1 is MNHNS, CDR2 SASEGT. CDR3 protein: CASSEHPDLHTDTQYF.

This sequence joins TRBV27 and TRBJ2-7; TCRdb lists TRBD1, though no DNA is available to test this call. The germline CDR1 and CDR2 sequences are MNHEY and SMNVEV (reference sequence). The CDR3 loop spans 14 amino acids. CDR3 protein: CASSLSAGVYEQYF.

The V gene is TRBV7-9, the J gene TRBJ1-2. Per the germline V gene, CDR1 is SEHNR and CDR2 is FQNEAQ (reference sequence). CDR3 size: 13 residues. The CDR3 sequence is CASSLLSNYGYTF.

The chain employs TRBV27 and TRBJ2-7; the D call from TCRdb, TRBD1, cannot be confirmed without DNA. Germline V lookup: CDR1 MNHEY, CDR2 SMNVEV (reference sequence). CDR3 length: 14 amino acids. The CDR3 is CASSLDRYSYEQYF.

Here the CDR3 reads CASSLGGQNQPQHF. The rearrangement uses TRBV5-5 and TRBJ1-5; TCRdb reports TRBD1, a call that lacks DNA to check it against. The CDR3 is made up of 14 amino acids. CDR1 is SGHKS, CDR2 YYEKEE, per germline (reference sequence).

V and J are TRBV28 and TRBJ1-2. The CDR3 is made up of 14 amino acids. Germline V gene lookup returns CDR1 MDHEN and CDR2 SYDVKM. The CDR3 spells CASSLSGDYYGYTF.

The chain employs TRBV7-8 and TRBJ2-7; TCRdb's assignment of TRBD2 cannot be checked, as there is no DNA. This CDR3 spans 16 amino acids. Germline loops: CDR1 SGHVS, CDR2 FQNEAQ. CDR3 residues: CASSFREPRSSYEQYF.

The genes are TRBV7-7 and TRBJ2-7; checking the TCRdb D call of TRBD2 is not possible without DNA. Germline CDR1 is SSHAT and CDR2 is FNYEAQ (reference sequence). The CDR3 loop spans 13 amino acids. CDR3 amino acids: CASSLNPSREQYF.

The gene calls are TRBV28 and TRBJ1-3. The germline V gene encodes CDR1 MDHEN and CDR2 SYDVKM. This CDR3 has 13 amino acids. The CDR3 spells CASSLPSWGTIYF.

This rearrangement joins TRBV4-3 to TRBJ2-7; the D gene TCRdb calls, TRBD2, cannot be checked with no DNA. CDR3 size: 15 residues. CDR1 and CDR2 from the germline V gene are LGHNA and YSLEER. CDR3 sequence reads: CASSQVTGGPGEQYF.

The chain couples TRBV6-5 to TRBJ2-3; TCRdb reports TRBD2, a call that lacks DNA to check it against. Germline V gene sequence: CDR1 MNHEY, CDR2 SVGAGI. The CDR3 totals 22 residues. CDR3 region: CASSYSISEARAGGHSTDTQYF.

The rearrangement links TRBV2 to TRBJ1-1. CDR1 is SNHLY, CDR2 FYNNEI, per germline. This CDR3 has 14 amino acids. CDR3: CAGETGTMNTEAFF.